This record concerns one T cell receptor beta chain sequence. The antigen this receptor binds is unknown. Compared with germline, one end of the junction differs, possibly owing to a read error. Ophthalmopathy patients had moderately to severely active disease, Clinical Activity Score of at least 3, NOSPECS grade of at least 4, and duration under 3 months. Exclusion was applied to patients with uncontrolled infections, other autoimmune diseases, pregnancy or lactation. Diagnoses were based on clinical symptoms, serum thyroxine and TRAb, thyroid ultrasound and orbital computed tomography. PBMCs were isolated from about 9 ml of fresh peripheral blood by Ficoll-Paque density gradient centrifugation. Total RNA was extracted with Trizol reagent, and quality was checked on an Agilent 2100 Bioanalyzer. The source of the sample is a study of T cells in Graves' hyperthyroidism and ophthalmopathy (dated by TCRdb to the late 2010s). Regarding the research as a whole: Peripheral blood was sampled at the time of initial diagnosis, prior to any treatment. To identify TCR V-J signatures that set the groups apart, the researchers used a discovery cohort of about a hundred patients, made up of roughly 40 with Graves' ophthalmopathy and some 60 with stable Graves' hyperthyroidism. TCR Vbeta CDR3 sequencing of 130 to 150 peripheral blood samples (43 ophthalmopathy, around 80 hyperthyroidism and roughly 17 progressor patients) is reported in the paper. The approximately 100 discovery patients were divided at random into training and test sets in a 7:3 ratio. In addition, the study compared T-cell repertoires in thyroid tissue and in blood from roughly six Graves' hyperthyroidism patients. Prospective prediction of ophthalmopathy was tested in an independent validation cohort consisting of 18 to 20 hyperthyroidism patients and around 16 patients who later progressed to ophthalmopathy. Following sampling, methimazole starting at 30 mg daily was given to hyperthyroidism patients, and high-dose intravenous methylprednisolone was given to ophthalmopathy patients.

TCR beta CDR3 regions were amplified from RNA transcripts. The first round of RT-PCR for the TCR CDR3 was performed with the HTBI primer set and the Qiagen OneStep RT-PCR kit. A second multiplex PCR round built the libraries, followed by size selection and purification. Paired-end sequencing of the libraries was performed with 100 bp reads on an Illumina HiSeq2000. As for the authors' bioinformatics: SOAPnuke was used to process the raw data, with reads discarded if the reads contained adapters or uncalled bases, had a mean Phred below 15, or lacked an exact constant-primer or identifier match. COPE v1.2.5 was used to merge the high-quality paired reads, and each unique nucleotide sequence was defined as a clonotype. MiTCR v1.1 was used to align the clonotypes against IMGT TRBV, TRBD and TRBJ reference segments. Analysis was restricted to V-J combinations with a frequency above 0.0001, which covered roughly 99% of repertoires. A TCS score was defined as the ratio of F50 (clonal expansion) to E x V (chaos), with BLOSUM62-based TCRdist applied between CDR3 peptides within each V-J. Welch's t-statistics and random forest reduced approximately 520 V-J features to some 14, which were used in a naive Bayes classifier (R e1071). The public reads were run again by TCRdb, first through fastp at Q25 and then through MiXCR, and only productive beta chains were kept. Entries that share a CDR3 protein sequence are merged under the most common genes and DNA. These V and J calls are TCRdb output, not the study's own analysis. Across this sample there are 200,000 to 250,000 distinct CDR3 sequences, with about a sixth seen only once. The top ten clones comprise around 26% of the sample.

Measured from the cysteine to the phenylalanine, the CDR3 is 15 residues long. The kept DNA is CDR3 alone, 45 bases in frame from the first base. For CDR1 and CDR2, the germline V gene (reference sequence) lists SSHAT and FNYEAQ. Study-level results and caveats: No statistical method was used to fix the sample size in advance, and group allocation was not hidden from the investigators. Most expanded thyroid clonotypes (frequency above 0.001) were also detected in blood, a finding suggesting that blood repertoires may reflect thyroid immune responses. A 13 V-J signature model separated ophthalmopathy from stable hyperthyroidism, with 87.88% sensitivity and roughly 84% specificity in cross-validation and 80%/75% in testing. In validation, the model predicted progression to ophthalmopathy a median of approximately 6.3 months before onset, with roughly 70% sensitivity and about 72% specificity.

Sequencing was performed on blood. This receptor was identified in a young woman with Graves' ophthalmopathy. The sequence is built from TRBV7-7 and TRBJ2-2, with a weak D call of TRBD2 (5 bases match). For the CDR3, the sequence is CASSPPGSNTGELFF. The nucleotide sequence is given as TGTGCTAGCAGCCCACCGGGATCCAACACCGGGGAGCTGTTTTTT. The full variable domain, completed from the reference TRBV7-7 and TRBJ2-2 proteins outside the CDR3, reads GAGVSQSPRYKVTKRGQDVTLRCDPISSHATLYWYQQALGQGPEFLTYFNYEAQPDKSGLPSDRFSAERPEGSISTLTIQRTEQRDSAMYRCASSPPGSNTGELFFGEGSRLTVL.